Listed here are 16 T cell receptor beta chains from one sample, sequenced in a study of T cell responses to AZD1222 COVID-19 vaccine. Assay: immunoSEQ multiplex PCR; the TCRdb copy retains only in-frame clones and omits some. Of tens of thousands of clones in the sample, 75% to 90% were seen once. The source material was peripheral blood, sampled 28 days after the second AZD1222 dose. The receptors come from an adult who received the AZD1222 COVID-19 vaccine.

Of note for this clone: Additional DNA sequences in this sample encode the identical CDR3. The genes are TRBV5-6 and TRBJ1-4; D gene ambiguous. Per germline, CDR1 SGHDT and CDR2 YYEEEE. Between the trimmed V and J ends, which lost 1 base and 0 bases, there was a span of 4 bases. The CDR3 loop spans 14 amino acids. CDR3 residues: CASSLIATNEKLFF. CDR3 coding DNA: TGTGCCAGCAGCTTGATCGCAACTAATGAAAAACTGTTTTTT.

This clone was counted once. The V and J genes are TRBV21-1 and TRBJ2-7. TRBV21-1 is noted as a pseudogene. The CDR3 totals 15 residues. CDR3 sequence (DNA): TGTGCCAGCAGCTCCCGGGACGCAAGACTCTACGAGCAGTACTTC. It yields the protein CASSSRDARLYEQYF.

The chain couples TRBV10-3 to TRBJ1-2, with D perhaps matching TRBD1 (5 bases). The ends were cut back, 7 bases at V and 1 base at J, with 19 bases in the middle. CDR1 and CDR2 (germline): ENHRY, SYGVKD. The CDR3 is 16 amino acids. CDR3 sequence reads: CAITANRGEDNYGYTF. The DNA for the CDR3 is TGTGCCATCACCGCTAATCGGGGGGAGGATAACTATGGCTACACCTTC.

This rearrangement joins TRBV19 to TRBJ1-4; unclear D gene. This CDR3 has 14 amino acids. The V end was cut by 2 bases, the J end by 5 bases, with 9 bases between. CDR1 LNHDA and CDR2 SQIVND come from the germline V gene (reference sequence). The CDR3 reads CASSIRDSNEKLFF. In nucleotides, the CDR3 is TGTGCCAGTAGTATACGGGATTCGAATGAAAAACTGTTTTTT. The whole variable domain, remainder taken from reference TRBV19 and TRBJ1-4, is DGGITQSPKYLFRKEGQNVTLSCEQNLNHDAMYWYRQDPGQGLRLIYYSQIVNDFQKGDIAEGYSVSREKKESFPLTVTSAQKNPTAFYLCASSIRDSNEKLFFGSGTQLSVL.

V usage is TRBV2 and J usage is TRBJ1-2, with a possible D match to TRBD1 (5 bases). The CDR3 extends over 14 amino acids. Trimming stripped 2 bases from V and 4 bases from J, with 11 bases between. Germline loops: CDR1 SNHLY, CDR2 FYNNEI. The CDR3 bases are TGTGCCAGCAGTGAATATGACAGCTCCTATGGCTACACCTTC. This encodes CASSEYDSSYGYTF.

This chain links TRBV6-5 with TRBJ1-3; D is uncertain. Between the trimmed V and J ends, which lost 5 bases and 4 bases, there was a span of 12 bases. Germline values: CDR1 MNHEY, CDR2 SVGAGI. The CDR3 spans 14 residues. The CDR3 here is CASSIGRGGNTIYF. The CDR3 region has the DNA TGTGCCAGCAGTATCGGACGCGGGGGAAACACCATATATTTT.

This chain uses TRBV7-9 with TRBJ1-1, with 7 bases that match TRBD1. The germline gives CDR1 SEHNR, CDR2 FQNEAQ (reference sequence). V shed 3 bases, J shed 2 bases, and the junction held 6 bases outside the gene matches. The length of the CDR3 is 15 residues. In DNA, the CDR3 is TGTGCCAGCAGCTTGGGACAGTTGAGAAACACTGAAGCTTTCTTT. Translated, it gives CASSLGQLRNTEAFF. The entire variable domain, with the rest obtained from reference TRBV7-9 and TRBJ1-1, is as follows: DTGVSQNPRHKITKRGQNVTFRCDPISEHNRLYWYRQTLGQGPEFLTYFQNEAQLEKSRLLSDRFSAERPKGSFSTLEIQRTEQGDSAMYLCASSLGQLRNTEAFFGQGTRLTVV.

V gene TRBV12-3 or TRBV12-4 combines with J gene TRBJ2-2, with D perhaps TRBD1 (6 bases). This CDR3 region has 13 residues. V lost 6 bases and J 5 bases, leaving 10 bases between the germline ends. This chain's CDR3 is CASSPGETGELFF. In nucleotides, the CDR3 is TGTGCCAGCAGCCCAGGGGAGACCGGGGAGCTGTTTTTT.

The chain is built from TRBV7-3 and TRBJ1-1; D is unclear. The CDR3 has 13 amino acids. CDR1 and CDR2 (germline): SGHTA, FQGTGA. V lost 2 bases to trimming and J lost 1 base, with 5 bases between them. The CDR3 DNA is TGTGCCAGCAGCTTAGACCCGAACACTGAAGCTTTCTTT. It is translated as CASSLDPNTEAFF. Using reference TRBV7-3 and TRBJ1-1 for the parts outside the CDR3, the full variable domain is GAGVSQTPSNKVTEKGKYVELRCDPISGHTALYWYRQSLGQGPEFLIYFQGTGAADDSGLPNDRFFAVRPEGSVSTLKIQRTERGDSAVYLCASSLDPNTEAFFGQGTRLTVV.

The chain has TRBV15 and TRBJ2-3; the match to TRBD1 covers 8 bases. CDR3 length: 14 residues. Trimming removed 3 bases from V and 2 bases from J; junction bases left unmatched: 1. Germline V CDR1 and CDR2: LNHNV, YYDKDF (reference sequence). The CDR3 loop reads CATSRDRATDTQYF. Here the CDR3 DNA reads TGTGCCACCAGCAGGGACAGGGCCACAGATACGCAGTATTTT.

V usage is TRBV19 and J usage is TRBJ1-5; tentatively, D is TRBD1 (5 bases). V was clipped by 7 bases and J by 1 base, with 20 bases between them. The CDR3 is 17 residues long. From germline, CDR1 is LNHDA and CDR2 SQIVND (reference sequence). For the CDR3, the DNA is TGTGCCAGTAATAGCCTAGGAGGGGCATACAGCAATCAGCCCCAGCATTTT. Protein product: CASNSLGGAYSNQPQHF.

The chain is built from TRBV19 and TRBJ2-3; D is perhaps TRBD1 or TRBD2 (5 bases each). CDR3 length: 12 residues. The germline gives CDR1 LNHDA, CDR2 SQIVND (reference sequence). Trimming cost V 5 bases and J 14 bases, with 17 bases left between them. In DNA, the CDR3 is TGTGCCAGTAGTCTGCCGGGACGGGTATTGTATTTT. This translates into CASSLPGRVLYF. Full variable domain (outside the CDR3, taken from reference TRBV19 and TRBJ2-3): DGGITQSPKYLFRKEGQNVTLSCEQNLNHDAMYWYRQDPGQGLRLIYYSQIVNDFQKGDIAEGYSVSREKKESFPLTVTSAQKNPTAFYLCASSLPGRVLYFGPGTRLTVL.

The chain employs TRBV4-1 and TRBJ2-2; D might be TRBD1 (5 bases). V was trimmed by 2 bases and J by 1 base, leaving 8 bases between them. The CDR3 consists of 15 residues. Germline V gives CDR1 MGHRA, CDR2 YSYEKL. As DNA, the CDR3 is TGCGCCAGCAGCCAAAGCAGGGTGAACACCGGGGAGCTGTTTTTT. Amino acids: CASSQSRVNTGELFF.

This chain uses TRBV28 with TRBJ2-3; 7 nucleotides align to TRBD2. CDR1 MDHEN and CDR2 SYDVKM come from the germline V gene. V dropped 6 bases and J dropped 4; count of bases not matched to a gene: 16. The CDR3 contains 17 residues. The CDR3 coding sequence is TGTGCCAGCAGGCCCTTCCCGGGGGGAAGCGGAGCAGATACGCAGTATTTT. Its translation: CASRPFPGGSGADTQYF.

The V gene is TRBV4-1, the J gene TRBJ2-1; D gene ambiguous. The length of the CDR3 is 14 residues. CDR1 is MGHRA, CDR2 YSYEKL, per germline. The CDR3 loop reads CPTRPLPHYNEQFF. CDR3 nucleotides: TGCCCCACCCGCCCTCTCCCCCACTACAATGAGCAGTTCTTC.

V and J are TRBV29-1 and TRBJ2-5; tentative D call: TRBD2 (6 bases). The germline V gene has CDR1 SQVTM and CDR2 ANQGSEA. The CDR3 is 14 amino acids. Trimming stripped 6 bases from V and 1 base from J, with 15 bases between. For the CDR3, the DNA is TGCAGCGTCGTCAGGGTGGGGGGCCAAGAGACCCAGTACTTC. Protein: CSVVRVGGQETQYF.